This TCR beta chain is from a study of cytotoxic CD8 clonotypes in ibrutinib-treated CLL. CDR3 length: 14 amino acids. CDR1 and CDR2 (germline): SGDLS, YYNGEE. V was pared by 0 bases and J by 4 bases, with 11 bases between. The repertoire was sequenced with immunoSEQ multiplex PCR; TCRdb's copy has only in-frame clones and lacks some. The sample gives fewer than 35,000 clones, approximately 57% of which show up once; about 5% is in the top ten. This clone turned up a few times. Its specificity is not known. Findings and limits, study-wide: The study found public clonotypes uncommon, contracting or stable on treatment.

This sequence was found in a human donor with chronic lymphocytic leukemia. Sequences were derived from PBMCs, sampled before ibrutinib treatment. The rearrangement links TRBV9 to TRBJ2-7, with a weak D call TRBD2 (6 bases). The CDR3 nucleotides read TGTGCCAGCAGCGTAGGCGGGGTCGCGTACGAGCAGTACTTC. This sequence encodes CASSVGGVAYEQYF.